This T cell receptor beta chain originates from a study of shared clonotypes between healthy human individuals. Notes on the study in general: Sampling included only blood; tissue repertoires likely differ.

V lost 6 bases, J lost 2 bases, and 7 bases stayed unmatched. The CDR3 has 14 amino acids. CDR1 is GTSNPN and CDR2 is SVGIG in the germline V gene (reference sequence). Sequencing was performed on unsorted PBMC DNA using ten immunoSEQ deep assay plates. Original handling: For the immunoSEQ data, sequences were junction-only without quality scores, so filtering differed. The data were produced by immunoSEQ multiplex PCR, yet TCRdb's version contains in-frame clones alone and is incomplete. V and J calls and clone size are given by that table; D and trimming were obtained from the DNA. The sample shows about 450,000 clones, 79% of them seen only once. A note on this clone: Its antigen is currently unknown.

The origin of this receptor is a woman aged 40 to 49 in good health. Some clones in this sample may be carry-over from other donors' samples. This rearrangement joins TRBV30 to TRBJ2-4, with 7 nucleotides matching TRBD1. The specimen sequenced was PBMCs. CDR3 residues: CACSPGGTKNIQYF. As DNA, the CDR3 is TGTGCCTGCTCCCCAGGGGGAACCAAAAACATTCAGTACTTC. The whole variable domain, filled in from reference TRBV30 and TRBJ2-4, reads SQTIHQWPATLVQPVGSPLSLECTVEGTSNPNLYWYRQAAGRGLQLLFYSVGIGQISSEVPQNLSASRPQDRQFILSSKKLLLSDSGFYLCACSPGGTKNIQYFGAGTRLSVL.